In this sample, the clone carrying this TCR beta chain turned up once. The target antigen is unknown. Germline and junction disagree at one end, which may indicate a read error. Blood specimens came from baseline, cycle 4 day 1, and cycle 7 day 1. These data are taken from a study of OX40 agonist ivuxolimab in advanced cancers. Findings of the study overall: In general, CD8+ T cells held more expanded clones than CD4+ did, on average. Low normalized T-cell clonal expansion was also seen in some nonresponders.

Germline V CDR1 and CDR2: LNHDA, SQIVND (reference sequence). The CDR3 is made up of 12 amino acids. The method was immunoSEQ multiplex PCR; TCRdb's version includes in-frame clones alone and lacks a portion of them. The sample lists about 45,000 clones; about nine tenths were seen once. The origin of this receptor is an adult with an advanced solid tumor such as melanoma, head and neck, liver or kidney cancer. Sequences were derived from CD4+ or CD8+ T cells sorted from blood, sampled in a trial of the OX40 agonist ivuxolimab. V and J are TRBV19 and TRBJ1-5, with TRBD1 as a possible D gene (6 bases). This chain's CDR3 is CASGGGGGERGF. The CDR3 nucleotides are TGTGCCAGTGGAGGGGGAGGAGGGGAAAGGGGTTTT.